This T cell receptor (beta chain) was captured in a study of blood T cells in healthy people across ages. This clonotype has just a few counts. Ranging in age from about 6 to 100, the donors were healthy Caucasian individuals from Russia. V was cut by 4 bases and J by 7 bases, with 7 bases left in between. This CDR3 has 11 amino acids. In germline, CDR1 is LGHDT, CDR2 YNNKEL (reference sequence). Primers used in a second PCR of about 7 to 12 cycles were a sample-barcoded 5' primer and a J-beta primer mix. Using its own MiXCR run on the 5' RACE reads, TCRdb lists one record per CDR3 protein. The table has roughly 900,000 distinct CDR3 sequences, under 50% seen once; the top ten hold 13%.

The source material was blood. The clonotype comes from a man aged 30 to 45 in good health. This rearrangement joins TRBV3-1 to TRBJ1-1, with D hard to call. CDR3 in DNA: TGTGCCAGCAGCCTAGCAAGTGAAGCTTTCTTT. It is translated as CASSLASEAFF.